The entry that follows covers one T cell receptor (beta chain) sequence. Data came from immunoSEQ multiplex PCR; TCRdb stores just in-frame clones and leaves some out. The sample yields 50,000 to 55,000 clones, around 90% seen once. The data derive from a study of T cell changes during pregnancy in multiple sclerosis. The CDR3 extends over 17 amino acids. Per the germline V gene, CDR1 is MGHRA and CDR2 is YSYEKL. V lost 4 bases, J lost 9 bases, and 15 bases stayed unmatched. The receptor's source is a female donor with multiple sclerosis, enrolled in a pregnancy study. The sample in question was CD4+ T cells from peripheral blood mononuclear cells, obtained in the third trimester of pregnancy. The chain combines TRBV4-1 with TRBJ2-1, with 10 bases aligning to TRBD2. The CDR3 region is CASSLAGTSVDTSEQFF. In DNA form, the CDR3 reads TGCGCCAGCAGCCTAGCAGGGACTAGCGTGGATACGAGTGAGCAGTTCTTC.